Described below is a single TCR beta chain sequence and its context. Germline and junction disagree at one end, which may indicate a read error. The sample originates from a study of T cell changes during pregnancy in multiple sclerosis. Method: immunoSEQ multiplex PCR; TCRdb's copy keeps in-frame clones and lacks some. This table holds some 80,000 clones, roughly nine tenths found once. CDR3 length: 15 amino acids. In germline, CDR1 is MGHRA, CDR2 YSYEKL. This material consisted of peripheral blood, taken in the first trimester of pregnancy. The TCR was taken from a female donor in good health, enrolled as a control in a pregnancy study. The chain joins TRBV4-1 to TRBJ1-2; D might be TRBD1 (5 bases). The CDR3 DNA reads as TGCGCCAGCAACCAAAGTCCCAGGGTAGGCTATGGCTACACCTTC. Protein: CASNQSPRVGYGYTF.